This T cell receptor beta chain was documented in a study of CD8 T cells in ankylosing spondylitis. TCRdb re-derived calls from the 5' RACE reads in MiXCR, one entry per CDR3 protein. In the table there are about 160,000 distinct CDR3 sequences, around 20% of which are singletons. From germline, CDR1 is LGHNA and CDR2 YNFKEQ. V was pared by 4 bases and J by 4 bases, with 8 bases of the junction left unmatched. CDR3 size: 16 residues. The receptor was derived from a male donor with ankylosing spondylitis or in good health (not recorded which). Sequences were obtained from blood, either unsorted or a sorted T cell fraction (not recorded which). V usage is TRBV4-2 and J usage is TRBJ2-7, with TRBD2 identical over 12 bases. The CDR3 DNA reads as TGTGCCAGCAGCCCCTCAACGACTAGCGGGAGATACGAGCAGTACTTC. It specifies CASSPSTTSGRYEQYF.